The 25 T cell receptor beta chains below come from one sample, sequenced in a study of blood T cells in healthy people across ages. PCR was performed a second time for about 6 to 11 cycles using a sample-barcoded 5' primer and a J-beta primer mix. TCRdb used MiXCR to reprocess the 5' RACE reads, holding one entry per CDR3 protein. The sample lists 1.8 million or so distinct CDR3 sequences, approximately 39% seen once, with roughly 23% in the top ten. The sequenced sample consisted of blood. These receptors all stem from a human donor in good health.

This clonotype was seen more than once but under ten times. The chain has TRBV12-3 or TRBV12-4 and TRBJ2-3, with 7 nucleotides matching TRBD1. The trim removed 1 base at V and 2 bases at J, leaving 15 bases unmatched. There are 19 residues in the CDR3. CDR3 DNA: TGTGCCAGCAGTTTAGGGATAAACAGGGGTTGGTCACACACAGATACGCAGTATTTT. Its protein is CASSLGINRGWSHTDTQYF.

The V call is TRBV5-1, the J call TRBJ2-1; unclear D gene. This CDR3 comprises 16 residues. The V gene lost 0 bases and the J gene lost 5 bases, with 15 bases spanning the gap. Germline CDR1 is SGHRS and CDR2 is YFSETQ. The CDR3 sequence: CASSLDGGVFNNEQFF. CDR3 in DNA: TGCGCCAGCAGCTTGGACGGCGGAGTTTTTAACAATGAGCAGTTCTTC. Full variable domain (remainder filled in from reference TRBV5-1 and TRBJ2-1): KAGVTQTPRYLIKTRGQQVTLSCSPISGHRSVSWYQQTPGQGLQFLFEYFSETQRNKGNFPGRFSGRQFSNSRSEMNVSTLELGDSALYLCASSLDGGVFNNEQFFGPGTRLTVL.

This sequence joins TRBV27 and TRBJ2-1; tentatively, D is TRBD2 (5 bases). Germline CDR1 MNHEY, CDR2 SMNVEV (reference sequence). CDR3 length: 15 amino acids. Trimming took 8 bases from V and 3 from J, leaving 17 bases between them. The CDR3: CASGLSQDYYNEQFF. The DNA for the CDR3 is TGTGCCAGCGGGCTCTCCCAAGACTACTACAATGAGCAGTTCTTC.

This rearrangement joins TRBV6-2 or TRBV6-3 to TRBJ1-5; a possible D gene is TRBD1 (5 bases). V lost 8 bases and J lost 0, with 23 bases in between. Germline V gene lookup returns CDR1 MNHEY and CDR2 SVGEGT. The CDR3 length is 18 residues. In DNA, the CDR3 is TGTGCCAGCGGCTACCTTCCCATCAGGGCTTATAGCAATCAGCCCCAGCATTTT. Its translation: CASGYLPIRAYSNQPQHF.

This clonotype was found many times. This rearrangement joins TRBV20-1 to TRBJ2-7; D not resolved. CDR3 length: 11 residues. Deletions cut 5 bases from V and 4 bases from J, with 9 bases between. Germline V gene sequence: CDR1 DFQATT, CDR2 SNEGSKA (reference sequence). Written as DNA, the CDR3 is TGCAGTGCTTCGCCGGGTTACGAGCAGTACTTC. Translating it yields CSASPGYEQYF.

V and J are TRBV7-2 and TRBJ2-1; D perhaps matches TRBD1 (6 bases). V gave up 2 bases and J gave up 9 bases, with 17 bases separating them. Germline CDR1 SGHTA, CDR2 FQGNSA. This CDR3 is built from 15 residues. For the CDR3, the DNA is TGTGCCAGCAGCTTAACAGGGTTCACAGGGACTGAGCAGTTCTTC. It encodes CASSLTGFTGTEQFF. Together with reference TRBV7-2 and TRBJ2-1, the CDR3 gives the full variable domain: GAGVSQSPSNKVTEKGKDVELRCDPISGHTALYWYRQSLGQGLEFLIYFQGNSAPDKSGLPSDRFSAERTGGSVSTLTIQRTQQEDSAVYLCASSLTGFTGTEQFFGPGTRLTVL.

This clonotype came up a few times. The CDR3 region has the DNA TGCAGCGTTGTAGCGGTAACCCCCGGGAATGAGCAGTTCTTC. Encoded protein: CSVVAVTPGNEQFF. The genes are TRBV29-1 and TRBJ2-1; D perhaps matches TRBD2 (6 bases). In germline, CDR1 is SQVTM, CDR2 ANQGSEA. V gave up 4 bases and J gave up 7 bases, with 17 bases separating them. The CDR3 length is 14 residues.

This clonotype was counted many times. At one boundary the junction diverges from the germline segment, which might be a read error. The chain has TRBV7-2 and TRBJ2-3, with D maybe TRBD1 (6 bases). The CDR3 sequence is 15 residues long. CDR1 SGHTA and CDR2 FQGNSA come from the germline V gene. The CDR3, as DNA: TGCGCCAGCAGCCTACTAGGGGGAGGCACAGATACGCAGTATTTT. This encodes CASSLLGGGTDTQYF.

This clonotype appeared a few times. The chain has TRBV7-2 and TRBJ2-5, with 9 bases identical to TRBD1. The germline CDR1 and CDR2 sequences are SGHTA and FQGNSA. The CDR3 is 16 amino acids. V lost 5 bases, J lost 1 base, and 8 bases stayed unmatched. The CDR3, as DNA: TGTGCCAGCAGCCATTTCCGGGACAGGGTCCAAGAGACCCAGTACTTC. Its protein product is CASSHFRDRVQETQYF.

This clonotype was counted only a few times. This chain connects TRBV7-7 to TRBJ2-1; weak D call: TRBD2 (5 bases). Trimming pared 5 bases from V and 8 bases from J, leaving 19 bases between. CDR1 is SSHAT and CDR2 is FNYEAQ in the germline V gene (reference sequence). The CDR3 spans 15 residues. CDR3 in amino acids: CASSPVGSSFDEQFF. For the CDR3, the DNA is TGTGCCAGCAGCCCCGTTGGGAGCTCATTCGATGAGCAGTTCTTC.

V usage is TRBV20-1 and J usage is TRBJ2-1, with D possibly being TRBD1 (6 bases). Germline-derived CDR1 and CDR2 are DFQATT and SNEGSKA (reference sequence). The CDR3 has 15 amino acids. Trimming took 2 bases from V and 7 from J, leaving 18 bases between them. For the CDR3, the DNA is TGCAGTGCTAGACTCCGAGGACAGCCTGGTAATGAGCAGTTCTTC. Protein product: CSARLRGQPGNEQFF.

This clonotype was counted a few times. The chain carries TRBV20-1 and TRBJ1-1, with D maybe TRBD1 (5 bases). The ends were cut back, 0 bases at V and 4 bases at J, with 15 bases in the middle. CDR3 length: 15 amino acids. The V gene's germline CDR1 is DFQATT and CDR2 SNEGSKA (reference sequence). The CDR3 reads CSARDSRGDGTEAFF. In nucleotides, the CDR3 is TGCAGTGCTAGAGATAGTAGAGGGGACGGCACTGAAGCTTTCTTT.

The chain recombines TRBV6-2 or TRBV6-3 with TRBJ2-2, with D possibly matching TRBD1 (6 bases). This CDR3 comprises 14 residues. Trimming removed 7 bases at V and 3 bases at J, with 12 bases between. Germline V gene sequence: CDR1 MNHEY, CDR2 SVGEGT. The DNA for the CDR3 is TGTGCCAGCACTTGGACAGTGGACACCGGGGAGCTGTTTTTT. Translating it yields CASTWTVDTGELFF.

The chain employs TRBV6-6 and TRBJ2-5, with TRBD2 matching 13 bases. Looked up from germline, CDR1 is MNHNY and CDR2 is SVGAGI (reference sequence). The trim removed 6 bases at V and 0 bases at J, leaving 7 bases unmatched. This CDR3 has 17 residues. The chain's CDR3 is CASRRTSGGSYQETQYF. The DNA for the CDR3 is TGTGCCAGCAGGAGGACTAGCGGGGGTTCTTACCAAGAGACCCAGTACTTC.

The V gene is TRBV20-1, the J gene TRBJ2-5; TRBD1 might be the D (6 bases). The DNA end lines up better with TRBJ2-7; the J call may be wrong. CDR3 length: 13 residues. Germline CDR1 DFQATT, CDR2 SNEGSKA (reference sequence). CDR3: CSSSLYQGNEQYF. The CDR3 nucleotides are TGCAGTTCCTCACTATACCAGGGGAACGAGCAGTACTTC.

CDR3 bases: TGCAGCGTTAAACAGGATTCCCTGGATACGCAGTATTTT. The encoded protein is CSVKQDSLDTQYF. The chain couples TRBV29-1 to TRBJ2-3, with TRBD1 as a possible D gene (5 bases). Germline V CDR1 and CDR2: SQVTM, ANQGSEA. There are 13 residues in the CDR3. The ends were cut back, 5 bases at V and 6 bases at J, with 15 bases in the middle.

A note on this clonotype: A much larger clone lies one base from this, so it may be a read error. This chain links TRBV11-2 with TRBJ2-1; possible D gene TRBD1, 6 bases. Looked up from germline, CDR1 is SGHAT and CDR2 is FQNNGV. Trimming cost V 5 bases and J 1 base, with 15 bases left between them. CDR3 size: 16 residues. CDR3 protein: CASSLWGQESYNEQFF. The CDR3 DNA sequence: TGTGCCAGCAGCCTTTGGGGGCAAGAGTCCTACAATGAGCAGTTCTTC.

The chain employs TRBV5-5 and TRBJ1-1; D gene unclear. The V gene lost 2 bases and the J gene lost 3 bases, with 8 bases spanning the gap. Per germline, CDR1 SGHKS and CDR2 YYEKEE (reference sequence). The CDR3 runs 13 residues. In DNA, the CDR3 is TGTGCCAGCAGCTTCCTAGATGACACTGAAGCTTTCTTT. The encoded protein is CASSFLDDTEAFF.

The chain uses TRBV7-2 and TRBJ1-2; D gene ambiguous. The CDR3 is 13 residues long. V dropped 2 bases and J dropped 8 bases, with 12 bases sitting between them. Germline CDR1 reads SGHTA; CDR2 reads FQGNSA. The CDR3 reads CASSLLVREGYTF. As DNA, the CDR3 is TGTGCCAGCAGCTTACTGGTTAGGGAAGGCTACACCTTC.

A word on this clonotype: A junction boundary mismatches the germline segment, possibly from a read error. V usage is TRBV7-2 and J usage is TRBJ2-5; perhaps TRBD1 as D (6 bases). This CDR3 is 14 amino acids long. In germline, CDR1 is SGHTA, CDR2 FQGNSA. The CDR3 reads CASSASSSQGTQYF. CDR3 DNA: TGTGCCAGCAGCGCTAGTTCATCCCAGGGGACCCAATACTTC. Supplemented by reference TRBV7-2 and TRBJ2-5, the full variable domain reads GAGVSQSPSNKVTEKGKDVELRCDPISGHTALYWYRQSLGQGLEFLIYFQGNSAPDKSGLPSDRFSAERTGGSVSTLTIQRTQQEDSAVYLCASSASSSQGTQYFGPGTRLLVL.

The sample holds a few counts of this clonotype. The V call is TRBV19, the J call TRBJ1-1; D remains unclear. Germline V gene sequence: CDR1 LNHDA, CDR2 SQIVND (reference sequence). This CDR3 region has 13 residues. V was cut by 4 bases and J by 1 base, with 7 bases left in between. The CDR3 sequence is CASSSSRNTEAFF. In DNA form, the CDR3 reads TGTGCCAGTAGTAGCAGTCGGAACACTGAAGCTTTCTTT.

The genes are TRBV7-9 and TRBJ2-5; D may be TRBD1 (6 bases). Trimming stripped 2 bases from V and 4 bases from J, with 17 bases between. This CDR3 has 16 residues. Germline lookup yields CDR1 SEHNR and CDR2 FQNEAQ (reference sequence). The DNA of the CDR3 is TGTGCCAGCAGCTTAAGCATCCACAGGGCGGGAGAGACCCAGTACTTC. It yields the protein CASSLSIHRAGETQYF.

The CDR3 DNA follows: TGCAGCGTTTTGGGGCTAGCGGGGTGCCAAGAGACCCAGTACTTC. This gives the protein CSVLGLAGCQETQYF. This chain uses TRBV29-1 with TRBJ2-5; 9 bases match TRBD2. The V gene's germline CDR1 is SQVTM and CDR2 ANQGSEA. The CDR3 is 15 amino acids. Unmatched junction bases numbered 8, after V lost 5 bases and J lost 1 base.

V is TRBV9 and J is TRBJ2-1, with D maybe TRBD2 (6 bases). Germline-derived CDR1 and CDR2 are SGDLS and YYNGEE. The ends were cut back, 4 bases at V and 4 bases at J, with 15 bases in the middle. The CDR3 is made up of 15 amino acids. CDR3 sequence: CASSPPGLTYNEQFF. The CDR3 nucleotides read TGTGCCAGCAGCCCTCCGGGACTTACGTACAATGAGCAGTTCTTC.

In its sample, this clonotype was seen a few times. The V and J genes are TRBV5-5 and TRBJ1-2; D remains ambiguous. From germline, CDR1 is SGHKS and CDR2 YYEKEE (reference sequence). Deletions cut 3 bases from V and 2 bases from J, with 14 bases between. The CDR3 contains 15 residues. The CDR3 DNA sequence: TGTGCCAGCAGCTCACGGGGTGATAGGAACTATGGCTACACCTTC. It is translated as CASSSRGDRNYGYTF.